The next 4 T cell receptor beta chains were all read from a single sample in a study of T cells in localized non-small cell lung cancer. Some clones are missing from TCRdb's copy, which holds only in-frame ones; the method was immunoSEQ multiplex PCR. This table has roughly 2,100 clones, roughly 30% appearing once. Sequencing was performed on normal lung tissue next to the tumor, taken before any cancer treatment. The receptors were sampled from a woman between 35 and 75 years old with stage II squamous cell lung carcinoma.

V and J are TRBV16 and TRBJ1-4; D perhaps matches TRBD1 (6 bases). The CDR3 sequence is 15 residues long. The V gene lost 4 bases and the J gene lost 6 bases, with 15 bases spanning the gap. CDR1 KGHSY and CDR2 FQNENV come from the germline V gene. CDR3 amino acids: CASSRETGLDEKLFF. In DNA, the CDR3 is TGTGCCAGCAGCCGCGAAACAGGGTTGGATGAAAAACTGTTTTTT.

J is TRBJ2-3 and V is TRBV16; TRBD1 is a possible D gene (5 bases). Germline CDR1 is KGHSY and CDR2 is FQNENV. The CDR3 spans 20 residues. With 2 bases removed from V and 3 bases from J, the gap between germline ends came to 27 bases. CDR3 region: CASSQVLRFSWGAHTDTQYF. The CDR3 nucleotides are TGTGCCAGCAGCCAAGTCTTAAGGTTCTCGTGGGGCGCGCATACAGATACGCAGTATTTT.

Judged by abundance, this clone is medium-sized. The rearrangement links TRBV6-8 to TRBJ1-1; 7 positions match TRBD1. J lost 4 bases, V lost 7 bases, and 6 bases had no gene match. The CDR3 runs 13 residues. In germline, CDR1 is MNHGY, CDR2 SAAAGT. The CDR3 reads CASNTGVGTEAFF. The CDR3, as DNA: TGTGCCAGCAATACAGGGGTGGGCACTGAAGCTTTCTTT.

This clone showed up just a few times. The CDR3 spells CASGSRTSGTYEQYF. The CDR3 bases are TGTGCCAGCGGATCCCGGACTAGCGGGACCTACGAGCAGTACTTC. V is TRBV7-5 and J is TRBJ2-7; the table names TRBD2, a call not compared with the DNA. TRBV7-5 is described as a pseudogene. This CDR3 contains 15 residues.